This is a list of T cell receptor beta chains from one sample in a study of response to subunit inactivated influenza vaccine. Using its own MiXCR run on the RT-PCR reads, TCRdb lists one record per CDR3 protein. The table records about 540,000 distinct CDR3 sequences, roughly 23% of them present only once. The same data also went into a second study, on T cells expressing NK-cell markers.

The sample was CD4+ T cells sorted from PBMCs, taken approximately 12 days after vaccination. The source is a man aged 45-60 years who received an inactivated influenza vaccine. CDR3s leave out the opening cysteine and the closing phenylalanine or tryptophan.

CDR3 protein,J gene,V gene
SARGLGNTEAF,TRBJ1-1,TRBV20-1
ASSVRAGTSYEQY,TRBJ2-7,TRBV5-1
SASLRGSIRETQY,TRBJ2-5,TRBV20-1
SADGQGDQPQH,TRBJ1-5,TRBV20-1
ASSVAQQGGSPLH,TRBJ1-6,TRBV9
ASSPSGYTGELF,TRBJ2-2,TRBV12-3/TRBV12-4
AVRSLARGYT,TRBJ1-2,TRBV6-1
ATNLGGLGGYT,TRBJ1-2,TRBV2
ASSQDTGTDTQY,TRBJ2-3,TRBV4-3
ASKDRSSNTEAF,TRBJ1-1,TRBV2
ASSLLAGGHNEQF,TRBJ2-1,TRBV7-9
ASSLAWTGFSYEQY,TRBJ2-7,TRBV13
ASSQDGGRFYSNQPQH,TRBJ1-5,TRBV3-1
SASGGSLNTEAF,TRBJ1-1,TRBV20-1
ASGQALAVSYEQY,TRBJ2-7,TRBV2
SARELGYEQY,TRBJ2-7,TRBV20-1
ASSYVTGELF,TRBJ2-2,TRBV7-2
SARSLAGTTGELF,TRBJ2-2,TRBV29-1
ASSLRDRTYEQY,TRBJ2-7,TRBV7-2
ASSLSGGIQETQY,TRBJ2-5,TRBV12-3/TRBV12-4
ASSLLAGVSEQY,TRBJ2-7,TRBV28
ASSLTGGFSYNEQF,TRBJ2-1,TRBV7-8
SAATSGRDTDTQY,TRBJ2-3,TRBV20-1
AISPQGAGTEAF,TRBJ1-1,TRBV10-3
ASQPNTDTQY,TRBJ2-3,TRBV18
ASSSQGVNSPLH,TRBJ1-6,TRBV7-2
SAVGTGGWTEAF,TRBJ1-1,TRBV20-1
ASSLQLHSPLH,TRBJ1-6,TRBV7-2
ASSEVFYGEQY,TRBJ2-7,TRBV6-1
ASSFTSGAETQY,TRBJ2-5,TRBV12-3/TRBV12-4
SVIGGERLETQY,TRBJ2-5,TRBV29-1
ASSPRGSGPSYEQY,TRBJ2-7,TRBV3-1
ASSPFGSTGELF,TRBJ2-2,TRBV5-6
SVRLARTDTQY,TRBJ2-3,TRBV29-1
ASSQIAGGSYEQY,TRBJ2-7,TRBV4-3
SAEAFAGAIYNEQF,TRBJ2-1,TRBV20-1
ASRVAYTIAADTQY,TRBJ2-3,TRBV27
ASSHTNRPGELF,TRBJ2-2,TRBV19
ASSYSSRGASGNTIY,TRBJ1-3,TRBV6-5
ASSLDEGWSTEAF,TRBJ1-1,TRBV7-8
ATRQGVGEQF,TRBJ2-1,TRBV10-3
TSSEDRGRLDTQY,TRBJ2-3,TRBV7-2
ATSRLGSFRTGANVLT,TRBJ2-6,TRBV15
SAALRAGELF,TRBJ2-2,TRBV20-1
ASSYSPQGRWSGANVLT,TRBJ2-6,TRBV6-2/TRBV6-3
SVGQGRPSYEQY,TRBJ2-7,TRBV29-1
AISESRGEKLF,TRBJ1-4,TRBV10-3
SARDAGAAGYEQY,TRBJ2-7,TRBV20-1
ASSLFGLAGEETQY,TRBJ2-5,TRBV5-1
ASSTSSGGVADTQY,TRBJ2-3,TRBV4-2
ASSRPSGQGAGELF,TRBJ2-2,TRBV5-5
ASSQHREGTGELF,TRBJ2-2,TRBV3-1
ASSIIGQGETQY,TRBJ2-5,TRBV19